One and the same sample provided the 4 T cell receptor beta chains below, sequenced in a study of blood T cell repertoires in COVID-19. TCRdb's copy holds only in-frame clones and misses some; the assay was immunoSEQ multiplex PCR. The sample has 75,000 to 95,000 clones; more than 75% are singletons. The sequenced sample was peripheral blood. All receptors come from a human donor in a cohort sampled during active COVID-19.

A few counts support this clone. This rearrangement joins TRBV18 to TRBJ2-7; D possibly corresponds to TRBD1 (6 bases). Germline V lookup: CDR1 KGHSH, CDR2 LQKENI. Trimming pared 1 base from V and 4 bases from J, leaving 11 bases between. The CDR3 is 14 residues long. CDR3 in amino acids: CASSPRTGQYEQYF. The CDR3 DNA follows: TGTGCCAGCTCACCACGCACTGGACAGTACGAGCAGTACTTC.

The chain carries TRBV7-3 and TRBJ2-6; 7 bases agree with TRBD2. Germline V CDR1 and CDR2: SGHTA, FQGTGA. Trimming took 5 bases from V and 0 from J; bases not matched to a gene: 7. The CDR3 runs to 17 residues. DNA for the CDR3: TGTGCCAGCAGCCCCGTTGGGGGGGGCTCTGGGGCCAACGTCCTGACTTTC. This encodes CASSPVGGGSGANVLTF.

The genes are TRBV27 and TRBJ1-5; possible D gene TRBD1, 5 bases. The CDR3 has 16 residues. Trimming took 8 bases from V and 0 from J, leaving 17 bases between them. CDR1 and CDR2 from the germline V gene are MNHEY and SMNVEV (reference sequence). Written as DNA, the CDR3 is TGTGCCAGCCGGTGGGGCCAGGAGTATAGCAATCAGCCCCAGCATTTT. Amino acids: CASRWGQEYSNQPQHF.

The gene calls are TRBV6-5 and TRBJ1-6; the match to TRBD1 covers 8 bases. Trimming took 0 bases from V and 7 from J; bases not matched to a gene: 5. The CDR3 is made up of 16 amino acids. The germline V gene encodes CDR1 MNHEY and CDR2 SVGAGI. CDR3 protein: CASSYSLGTGNSPLHF. As DNA, the CDR3 is TGTGCCAGCAGTTACTCGCTCGGGACAGGAAATTCACCCCTCCACTTT.